The 21 T cell receptor beta chains below all came from one sample that was sequenced in a study of T-cell reconstitution after alpha-beta-depleted transplantation in children. Unique molecular identifiers were incorporated during preparation of the TCRbeta library. In TCRdb, the PCR reads were re-called with MiXCR into one record per CDR3 protein. The table lists roughly 120,000 distinct CDR3 sequences, about 23% of them singletons. The source was PBMCs, mostly from graft donor cells, collected 180 days after TCRalphabeta/CD19-depleted stem cell transplant. The origin of the receptors is a male patient aged 2 to 9 who had a stem cell transplant for chronic granulomatous disease, so the T cells may come from the graft donor.

This clonotype was counted a single time. J is TRBJ1-1 and V is TRBV18; D gene unclear. This CDR3 contains 10 residues. Per the germline V gene, CDR1 is KGHSH and CDR2 is LQKENI. Trimming shortened V by 3 bases and J by 11 bases, and 7 bases separated the two germline ends. The CDR3 DNA sequence: TGTGCCAGCTCACCTTCCAAGGCTTTCTTT. This codes for CASSPSKAFF.

This clonotype has a handful of counts. This chain links TRBV6-5 with TRBJ2-7; 8 bases align to TRBD1. Per germline, CDR1 MNHEY and CDR2 SVGAGI. Germline trimming cut 2 bases from V and 4 bases from J; bases unmatched to any gene: 7. This CDR3 has 15 amino acids. CDR3 residues: CASSYGGTGGYEQYF. The CDR3 DNA follows: TGTGCCAGCAGTTACGGAGGGACAGGAGGGTACGAGCAGTACTTC.

This clonotype was seen only a few times. This chain links TRBV12-3 or TRBV12-4 with TRBJ1-2; no firm D call. The germline V and J ends were trimmed by 7 bases and 6 bases, with 12 bases remaining between them. CDR3 length: 12 residues. CDR3 in DNA: TGTGCCAGCATTAGGAGAAGCGATGGCTACACCTTC. Protein product: CASIRRSDGYTF.

The chain links TRBV7-2 to TRBJ1-1; 7 bases match TRBD1. Germline lookup yields CDR1 SGHTA and CDR2 FQGNSA. V dropped 4 bases and J dropped 2; count of bases not matched to a gene: 10. This CDR3 contains 16 residues. CDR3 sequence: CASSSRRQGPNTEAFF. DNA of the CDR3: TGTGCCAGCAGCTCCCGGCGACAGGGACCAAACACTGAAGCTTTCTTT.

The rearrangement joins TRBV7-2 to TRBJ2-7, with 7 bases fitting TRBD1. The CDR3 runs 14 residues. The ends lost 4 bases at V and 5 bases at J; junction bases unmatched: 8. Germline V lookup: CDR1 SGHTA, CDR2 FQGNSA. In DNA, the CDR3 is TGTGCCAGCAGCTCCCTTGGGCAGGGGGACGAGCAGTACTTC. Its protein is CASSSLGQGDEQYF.

This clonotype was detected many times. The rearrangement joins TRBV5-5 to TRBJ2-7; 8 bases are a match to TRBD2. Germline V gene lookup returns CDR1 SGHKS and CDR2 YYEKEE (reference sequence). V shed 3 bases and J 2 bases; nucleotides not matched to a gene: 4. The CDR3 is 14 amino acids. CDR3 amino acids: CASSWRGLAYEQYF. CDR3 sequence (DNA): TGTGCCAGCAGCTGGAGGGGACTAGCCTACGAGCAGTACTTC.

This clonotype was detected only a few times. The V gene is TRBV5-1, the J gene TRBJ2-1, with D possibly TRBD1 on 6 matching bases. The CDR3 is 15 amino acids. Germline assignment: CDR1 SGHRS and CDR2 YFSETQ. Trimming pared 2 bases from V and 0 bases from J, leaving 9 bases between. The CDR3 loop reads CASSFGQSSYNEQFF. The DNA of the CDR3 is TGCGCCAGCAGCTTTGGACAGAGCTCCTACAATGAGCAGTTCTTC.

The chain has TRBV20-1 and TRBJ2-1; tentative D call: TRBD1 (6 bases). V was pared by 3 bases and J by 10 bases, with 19 bases between. CDR1 is DFQATT and CDR2 is SNEGSKA in the germline V gene (reference sequence). This CDR3 is built from 14 residues. CDR3 in DNA: TGCAGTGCTAGGGACAATCACAGGGCATTGGAGCAGTTCTTC. Amino acid sequence: CSARDNHRALEQFF.

The V call is TRBV20-1, the J call TRBJ2-3, with TRBD2 matching over 8 bases. The V gene's germline CDR1 is DFQATT and CDR2 SNEGSKA (reference sequence). V lost 7 bases and J lost 0; bases outside the gene matches: 3. This CDR3 is built from 13 residues. Here the CDR3 reads CSGTSSSTDTQYF. The DNA of the CDR3 is TGCAGTGGGACTAGCTCTAGCACAGATACGCAGTATTTT.

This chain connects TRBV6-1 to TRBJ2-3, with TRBD1 identical over 9 bases. Losses at the gene ends were 5 bases for V and 6 bases for J; bases not matched to a gene: 9. The CDR3 is 15 residues long. Looked up from germline, CDR1 is MNHNS and CDR2 is SASEGT. The CDR3 loop is CASSRDDRGYDTQYF. Here the CDR3 DNA reads TGTGCCAGCAGTAGGGACGACAGGGGGTACGATACGCAGTATTTT.

J is TRBJ1-2 and V is TRBV20-1; a weak D match, TRBD1 (6 bases). Trimming left V 6 bases short and J 7 bases short, with 12 bases between. The CDR3 runs 11 residues. Germline loops: CDR1 DFQATT, CDR2 SNEGSKA (reference sequence). The CDR3 region has the DNA TGCAGTGCAGCGAGGGGGAGTGGCTACACCTTC. This codes for CSAARGSGYTF.

This clonotype was recorded at least ten times. CDR3 in amino acids: CASSLNGGNTGELFF. The CDR3 nucleotides are TGCGCCAGCAGCTTAAACGGGGGGAACACCGGGGAGCTGTTTTTT. The genes are TRBV5-1 and TRBJ2-2, with TRBD2 as a possible D gene (6 bases). Trimming left V 2 bases short and J 1 base short, with 9 bases between. The CDR3 is made up of 15 amino acids. The germline V gene encodes CDR1 SGHRS and CDR2 YFSETQ.

There are a few counts of this clonotype. The V call is TRBV12-3 or TRBV12-4, the J call TRBJ2-1, with 10 bases fitting TRBD1. The CDR3 contains 14 residues. Trimming cost V 5 bases and J 9 bases; bases outside gene matches: 7. CDR3 sequence: CASSPPRDRGEQFF. CDR3 nucleotides: TGTGCCAGCAGTCCCCCGAGGGACAGGGGTGAGCAGTTCTTC.

The sample holds many counts of this clonotype. The genes are TRBV6-5 and TRBJ1-1; maybe TRBD1 (6 bases). The CDR3 is 12 amino acids. Germline V gene sequence: CDR1 MNHEY, CDR2 SVGAGI. The germline V and J ends were trimmed by 8 bases and 4 bases, with 11 bases remaining between them. The CDR3 sequence: CASGGGGTEAFF. The CDR3 bases are TGTGCCAGCGGAGGGGGGGGCACTGAAGCTTTCTTT.

The rearrangement joins TRBV6-5 to TRBJ2-2; D gene unclear. The CDR3 has 14 amino acids. CDR1 is MNHEY, CDR2 SVGAGI, per germline. V was trimmed by 1 base and J by 6 bases, leaving 9 bases between them. The DNA of the CDR3 is TGTGCCAGCAGTTACTTCTCCCCTCCCGGGGAGCTGTTTTTT. Residues: CASSYFSPPGELFF.

There are a few counts of this clonotype. The chain links TRBV4-3 to TRBJ2-3, with D perhaps TRBD2 (6 bases). This CDR3 contains 16 residues. Germline V lookup: CDR1 LGHNA, CDR2 YSLEER. The V end lost 1 base, the J end lost 4 bases, and 15 bases lay between the germline ends. The CDR3 coding sequence is TGCGCCAGCAGCCAAGTGGCGACTAGGATCTCAGATACGCAGTATTTT. It is translated as CASSQVATRISDTQYF.

The chain joins TRBV28 to TRBJ2-1; 13 bases fit TRBD2. J lost 5 bases, V lost 5 bases, and 6 bases had no gene match. The germline gives CDR1 MDHEN, CDR2 SYDVKM. CDR3 length: 16 amino acids. The CDR3 spells CASSIGLAGVDNEQFF. The DNA for the CDR3 is TGTGCCAGCAGTATCGGACTAGCGGGAGTGGACAATGAGCAGTTCTTC.

The genes are TRBV20-1 and TRBJ1-5; TRBD1 is a possible D gene (5 bases). CDR3 length: 14 residues. Germline V lookup: CDR1 DFQATT, CDR2 SNEGSKA (reference sequence). Between the trimmed V and J ends, which lost 5 bases and 6 bases, there was a span of 17 bases. Here the CDR3 DNA reads TGCAGTGCTTCGAATCAGGGTGGGGGTCAGCCCCAGCATTTT. It yields the protein CSASNQGGGQPQHF.

Ten or more counts support this clonotype. The chain recombines TRBV6-6 with TRBJ1-2; a weak D match, TRBD1 (6 bases). The germline V gene has CDR1 MNHNY and CDR2 SVGAGI (reference sequence). Trimming stripped 5 bases from V and 6 bases from J, with 10 bases between. The CDR3 spans 12 residues. The CDR3 region has the DNA TGTGCCAGCAGTAGGACAGATGATGGCTACACCTTC. It yields the protein CASSRTDDGYTF.

This clonotype was seen repeatedly, ten times or more. The chain combines TRBV20-1 with TRBJ2-3, with 7 bases matching TRBD2. The CDR3 has 15 residues. From germline, CDR1 is DFQATT and CDR2 SNEGSKA (reference sequence). J gave up 1 base and V 3 bases, and 7 bases lay outside the gene matches. CDR3 sequence (DNA): TGCAGTGCTAGTGGGCTAGCGGACGGCACAGATACGCAGTATTTT. Amino acid sequence: CSASGLADGTDTQYF.

In its sample, this clonotype was seen a few times. The rearrangement links TRBV20-1 to TRBJ1-2; possible D gene TRBD1, 5 bases. Trimming pared 1 base from V and 8 bases from J, leaving 17 bases between. Germline loops: CDR1 DFQATT, CDR2 SNEGSKA (reference sequence). This CDR3 is 14 amino acids long. CDR3 coding DNA: TGCAGTGCTAGAGCCCCGGGAGGGGCGAAAGGCTACACCTTC. Protein: CSARAPGGAKGYTF.